This entry lists 2 T cell receptor beta chains sequenced from one sample in a study of blood T cell repertoires in COVID-19. Sequencing was performed with immunoSEQ multiplex PCR; in TCRdb, only in-frame clones are kept and a portion is missing. In the table there are approximately 360,000 clones, around 86% of which are singletons. The source material was PBMCs or T cells enriched from blood (not recorded which). The source is a woman aged 45 to 65 who had recovered from COVID-19.

The chain joins TRBV9 to TRBJ1-3; 9 positions match TRBD1. Trimming removed 0 bases from V and 7 bases from J; junction bases left unmatched: 11. Germline V lookup: CDR1 SGDLS, CDR2 YYNGEE. CDR3 length: 17 amino acids. As DNA, the CDR3 is TGTGCCAGCAGCGTAGAAATGGGGGGGACAGGGACCAACACCATATATTTT. Its translation: CASSVEMGGTGTNTIYF.

This chain connects TRBV19 to TRBJ2-3; 10 positions match TRBD2. This CDR3 is 14 amino acids long. CDR1 LNHDA and CDR2 SQIVND come from the germline V gene (reference sequence). V shed 10 bases, J shed 6 bases, and the junction held 10 bases outside the gene matches. The CDR3 bases are TGTGCCACCAAGAGCGGGAGGGCGGATGATACGCAGTATTTT. Translated, it gives CATKSGRADDTQYF.